These 5 T cell receptor beta chains share one sample of origin, sequenced in a study of blood T cell repertoires in COVID-19. The protocol was immunoSEQ multiplex PCR, while the TCRdb copy is restricted to in-frame clones and leaves out a portion. Of 300,000 or so clones listed, roughly nine tenths are singletons. The sequenced sample was PBMCs or T cells enriched from blood (not recorded which). These receptors all come from a man aged 55-75 years who had recovered from COVID-19.

The rearrangement uses TRBV7-9 and TRBJ2-1; TRBD2 is a possible D gene (6 bases). This CDR3 contains 15 residues. V was clipped by 3 bases and J by 2 bases, with 11 bases between them. Per the germline V gene, CDR1 is SEHNR and CDR2 is FQNEAQ (reference sequence). In DNA form, the CDR3 reads TGTGCCAGCAGCTTTTACGGGGGAGCCTACAATGAGCAGTTCTTC. As protein: CASSFYGGAYNEQFF. The whole variable domain, filled in from reference TRBV7-9 and TRBJ2-1, reads DTGVSQNPRHKITKRGQNVTFRCDPISEHNRLYWYRQTLGQGPEFLTYFQNEAQLEKSRLLSDRFSAERPKGSFSTLEIQRTEQGDSAMYLCASSFYGGAYNEQFFGPGTRLTVL.

The V gene is TRBV9, the J gene TRBJ2-2; the match to TRBD2 covers 9 bases. The germline gives CDR1 SGDLS, CDR2 YYNGEE. Trimming took 0 bases from V and 3 from J; bases not matched to a gene: 9. CDR3 length equals 18 residues. In nucleotides, the CDR3 is TGTGCCAGCAGCGTAGATGGTAGCGGGAGCTTATACACCGGGGAGCTGTTTTTT. This codes for CASSVDGSGSLYTGELFF. Full variable domain (remainder filled in from reference TRBV9 and TRBJ2-2): DSGVTQTPKHLITATGQRVTLRCSPRSGDLSVYWYQQSLDQGLQFLIQYYNGEERAKGNILERFSAQQFPDLHSELNLSSLELGDSALYFCASSVDGSGSLYTGELFFGEGSRLTVL.

J is TRBJ1-2 and V is TRBV6-5; D gene uncertain. CDR1 and CDR2 (germline): MNHEY, SVGAGI. The CDR3 has 10 amino acids. The V end was cut by 6 bases, the J end by 8 bases, with 7 bases between. The DNA for the CDR3 is TGTGCCAGCAGGCTAGAAGGCTACACCTTC. Its translation: CASRLEGYTF.

V usage is TRBV11-3 and J usage is TRBJ1-1; D not certain. The CDR3 length is 14 residues. CDR1 is SGHNT, CDR2 YENEEA, per germline. V lost 0 bases to trimming and J lost 0 bases, with 5 bases between them. Here the CDR3 DNA reads TGTGCCAGCAGCTTAGATACGGTGAACACTGAAGCTTTCTTT. It codes for CASSLDTVNTEAFF.

This sequence joins TRBV19 and TRBJ2-7; 12 nucleotides line up with TRBD1. The CDR3 totals 15 residues. V was clipped by 3 bases and J by 3 bases; unmatched bases: 3. CDR1 and CDR2 (germline): LNHDA, SQIVND (reference sequence). The CDR3 bases are TGTGCCAGTAGTATCTGGGACAGGGGGCTCTACGAGCAGTACTTC. It specifies CASSIWDRGLYEQYF.